Following are 30 T cell receptor beta chains from one sample sequenced in a study of T cells after yellow fever vaccination. Via MiXCR, TCRdb re-called the 5' RACE reads, giving one row per CDR3 protein. Of approximately 580,000 distinct CDR3 sequences listed, less than 20% are singletons. The source was PBMCs, collected around 5 days after the first yellow fever vaccination. These receptors all come from a man between 18 and 29 years old who received the YFV17D yellow fever vaccine.

The CDR3 spells CASSLAQRTGIGDTEAFF. CDR3 sequence (DNA): TGCGCCAGCAGCTTGGCCCAAAGGACAGGGATCGGGGACACTGAAGCTTTCTTT. The J gene is TRBJ1-1, the V gene TRBV5-1; 8 nucleotides align to TRBD1. CDR1 is SGHRS, CDR2 YFSETQ, per germline. The ends lost 0 bases at V and 3 bases at J; junction bases unmatched: 13. This CDR3 has 18 residues.

Only a few counts were recorded for this clonotype. The CDR3 coding sequence is TGTGCCAGCAGCTTGGAGGTCCATGAAGCTTTCTTT. It encodes CASSLEVHEAFF. The chain joins TRBV5-5 to TRBJ1-1; D is uncertain. V was pared by 0 bases and J by 7 bases, with 7 bases between. The CDR3 is 12 residues long. CDR1 is SGHKS, CDR2 YYEKEE, per germline (reference sequence).

This clonotype has at least ten counts. The rearrangement uses TRBV12-3 or TRBV12-4 and TRBJ2-3; TRBD1 matches at 11 bases. V lost 6 bases, J lost 0 bases, and 5 bases stayed unmatched. The CDR3 sequence is 16 residues long. This chain's CDR3 is CASRSGTGGSTDTQYF. The CDR3 region has the DNA TGTGCCAGCAGATCCGGGACAGGGGGGAGCACAGATACGCAGTATTTT.

This clonotype was seen repeatedly, ten times or more. The rearrangement uses TRBV4-1 and TRBJ1-2; D is uncertain. From germline, CDR1 is MGHRA and CDR2 YSYEKL. Trimming cost V 0 bases and J 12 bases, with 17 bases left between them. This CDR3 has 14 residues. CDR3 region: CASSQEHSGNSHTF. The CDR3 DNA follows: TGCGCCAGCAGCCAAGAACACAGCGGGAACTCCCACACCTTC.

The chain links TRBV6-2 or TRBV6-3 to TRBJ2-5, with D tentatively TRBD2 (6 bases). V lost 5 bases and J lost 4, with 11 bases in between. Germline V gives CDR1 MNHEY, CDR2 SVGEGT. The CDR3 extends over 13 amino acids. DNA of the CDR3: TGTGCCAGCAGTCGGGGGATCGGAGAGACCCAGTACTTC. This codes for CASSRGIGETQYF.

This clonotype has more than one count but fewer than ten. The rearrangement uses TRBV20-1 and TRBJ2-5; 9 positions match TRBD2. Germline CDR1 DFQATT, CDR2 SNEGSKA (reference sequence). This CDR3 has 13 residues. After removal of 7 bases from V and 1 base from J, the junction contained 4 bases not matched to a gene. The CDR3, as DNA: TGCAGTGGACTAGCGGAGATCCAAGAGACCCAGTACTTC. This translates into CSGLAEIQETQYF.

This clonotype came up a few times. V usage is TRBV25-1 and J usage is TRBJ1-2; 10 bases map to TRBD1. V lost 2 bases and J lost 0; bases outside the gene matches: 9. This CDR3 has 18 amino acids. CDR1 and CDR2 from the germline V gene are MGHDK and SYGVNS. The CDR3 region is CASSETLDRGRANYGYTF. DNA of the CDR3: TGTGCCAGCAGTGAAACGCTCGACAGGGGGCGTGCTAACTATGGCTACACCTTC.

The table lists this clonotype with a few counts. This chain links TRBV7-9 with TRBJ2-2, with D possibly being TRBD1 or TRBD2 (5 bases each). Per germline, CDR1 SEHNR and CDR2 FQNEAQ (reference sequence). The length of the CDR3 is 17 residues. Deletions cut 4 bases from V and 3 bases from J, with 18 bases between. The CDR3 is CASSSFLWGSDTGELFF. The CDR3 region has the DNA TGTGCCAGCAGCTCCTTCTTATGGGGGTCGGACACCGGGGAGCTGTTTTTT. Using reference TRBV7-9 and TRBJ2-2 for the parts outside the CDR3, the full variable domain is DTGVSQNPRHKITKRGQNVTFRCDPISEHNRLYWYRQTLGQGPEFLTYFQNEAQLEKSRLLSDRFSAERPKGSFSTLEIQRTEQGDSAMYLCASSSFLWGSDTGELFFGEGSRLTVL.

The genes are TRBV20-1 and TRBJ2-2; D remains ambiguous. Germline V lookup: CDR1 DFQATT, CDR2 SNEGSKA (reference sequence). V was clipped by 1 base and J by 2 bases, with 5 bases between them. The CDR3 length is 13 residues. The CDR3 here is CSARGENTGELFF. The CDR3, as DNA: TGCAGTGCTAGAGGGGAAAACACCGGGGAGCTGTTTTTT.

CDR3 in amino acids: CASSLDARQTLHF. CDR3 bases: TGTGCCAGCAGCTTGGATGCCCGCCAAACCCTCCACTTT. This chain uses TRBV7-2 with TRBJ1-6; D unresolved. Trimming shortened V by 3 bases and J by 14 bases, and 14 bases separated the two germline ends. Germline-derived CDR1 and CDR2 are SGHTA and FQGNSA. The CDR3 loop spans 13 amino acids. The full variable domain, completed using reference TRBV7-2 and TRBJ1-6, is GAGVSQSPSNKVTEKGKDVELRCDPISGHTALYWYRQSLGQGLEFLIYFQGNSAPDKSGLPSDRFSAERTGGSVSTLTIQRTQQEDSAVYLCASSLDARQTLHFGNGTRLTVT.

This clonotype was counted ten times or more. V and J are TRBV12-3 or TRBV12-4 and TRBJ2-3, with unresolved D. The V gene lost 5 bases and the J gene lost 4 bases, with 16 bases spanning the gap. This CDR3 is 15 amino acids long. CDR3 region: CASSLRTGLADTQYF. The CDR3 coding sequence is TGTGCCAGCAGTCTCCGGACGGGTCTTGCAGATACGCAGTATTTT.

The rearrangement uses TRBV7-9 and TRBJ2-2, with 9 bases that match TRBD2. Per germline, CDR1 SEHNR and CDR2 FQNEAQ (reference sequence). V lost 6 bases, J lost 5 bases, and 7 bases stayed unmatched. CDR3 length: 15 amino acids. CDR3 residues: CASSLLAGPTGELFF. The CDR3 bases are TGTGCCAGCAGTTTACTAGCGGGCCCGACCGGGGAGCTGTTTTTT.

This chain links TRBV7-2 with TRBJ2-3; 9 bases map to TRBD2. This CDR3 is built from 15 residues. J gave up 4 bases and V 2 bases, and 4 bases lay outside the gene matches. The germline V gene encodes CDR1 SGHTA and CDR2 FQGNSA. The CDR3 DNA reads as TGTGCCAGCAGCTTAACAGCGGGGGGTTCAGATACGCAGTATTTT. Its translation is CASSLTAGGSDTQYF.

This clonotype was observed many times. The J gene is TRBJ2-3, the V gene TRBV6-2 or TRBV6-3; D unclear. This CDR3 has 12 residues. V lost 7 bases to trimming and J lost 6 bases, with 11 bases between them. The germline V gene encodes CDR1 MNHEY and CDR2 SVGEGT. This CDR3 reads CASTYSLDTQYF. The CDR3 nucleotides are TGTGCCAGCACCTACTCTCTCGATACGCAGTATTTT.

J is TRBJ1-4 and V is TRBV11-2; D gene uncertain. In germline, CDR1 is SGHAT, CDR2 FQNNGV. CDR3 length equals 14 residues. V lost 4 bases and J lost 8, with 14 bases in between. CDR3: CASSSSVTGEKLFF. As DNA, the CDR3 is TGTGCCAGCAGCTCTTCCGTGACGGGGGAAAAACTGTTTTTT.

This clonotype showed up just a few times. The rearrangement joins TRBV2 to TRBJ1-6, with no clear D. The germline CDR1 and CDR2 sequences are SNHLY and FYNNEI. Trimming shortened V by 7 bases and J by 9 bases, and 13 bases separated the two germline ends. CDR3 length equals 13 residues. Here the CDR3 DNA reads TGTGCCAGCAAGGTATCCGACGGTTCACCCCTCCACTTT. Amino acids: CASKVSDGSPLHF. Full variable domain (rest looked up from reference TRBV2 and TRBJ1-6): EPEVTQTPSHQVTQMGQEVILRCVPISNHLYFYWYRQILGQKVEFLVSFYNNEISEKSEIFDDQFSVERPDGSNFTLKIRSTKLEDSAMYFCASKVSDGSPLHFGNGTRLTVT.

A few counts support this clonotype. V is TRBV6-5 and J is TRBJ2-3; D ambiguous. Per the germline V gene, CDR1 is MNHEY and CDR2 is SVGAGI. V lost 0 bases to trimming and J lost 2 bases, with 9 bases between them. The CDR3 consists of 15 residues. The chain's CDR3 is CASSYSGGDTDTQYF. CDR3 sequence (DNA): TGTGCCAGCAGTTACTCGGGCGGTGACACAGATACGCAGTATTTT.

There are many counts of this clonotype. The V call is TRBV5-1, the J call TRBJ2-3; D is unclear. The V gene lost 0 bases and the J gene lost 6 bases, with 11 bases spanning the gap. Germline V gene lookup returns CDR1 SGHRS and CDR2 YFSETQ. CDR3 length: 14 amino acids. The DNA of the CDR3 is TGCGCCAGCAGCTTGGTGATGGCAGCGGATACGCAGTATTTT. Encoded protein: CASSLVMAADTQYF.

The rearrangement uses TRBV11-3 and TRBJ2-1; 11 positions agree with TRBD2. J lost 8 bases, V lost 4 bases, and 10 bases had no gene match. Germline CDR1 and CDR2: SGHNT and YENEEA. The CDR3 covers 16 residues. In nucleotides, the CDR3 is TGTGCCAGCAGCTCGATGACTAGCGGGGAATACCATGAGCAGTTCTTC. Protein sequence: CASSSMTSGEYHEQFF.

V is TRBV5-1 and J is TRBJ2-7; D perhaps matches TRBD2 (6 bases). Trimming stripped 0 bases from V and 1 base from J, with 14 bases between. Germline loops: CDR1 SGHRS, CDR2 YFSETQ. This CDR3 comprises 16 residues. This CDR3 is CASSLGALGGSYEQYV. In DNA form, the CDR3 reads TGCGCCAGCAGCTTGGGGGCTCTTGGAGGGTCCTACGAGCAGTACGTC.

This clonotype occurred a few times. V gene TRBV7-2 combines with J gene TRBJ1-2; 9 nucleotides line up with TRBD1. The CDR3 has 15 residues. Germline CDR1 reads SGHTA; CDR2 reads FQGNSA. The V segment lost 5 bases and the J segment 3 bases; nucleotides outside the gene matches: 7. For the CDR3, the DNA is TGTGCCAGCAGCAAGTTCGGGACAGGGTACTATGGCTACACCTTC. The encoded protein is CASSKFGTGYYGYTF.

The rearrangement links TRBV5-6 to TRBJ1-5, with D unresolved. The CDR3 is 14 amino acids. The V end lost 5 bases, the J end lost 2 bases, and 11 bases lay between the germline ends. Germline CDR1 reads SGHDT; CDR2 reads YYEEEE. The CDR3 DNA follows: TGTGCCAGCAGTTCCTTTTCGGGCAATCAGCCCCAGCATTTT. Translating it yields CASSSFSGNQPQHF.

V gene TRBV19 combines with J gene TRBJ1-1; 7 nucleotides match TRBD1. The CDR3 is made up of 15 amino acids. J was trimmed by 1 base and V by 7 bases; bases with no gene match: 9. Germline CDR1 is LNHDA and CDR2 is SQIVND (reference sequence). In DNA form, the CDR3 reads TGTGCCAGTACCCATCGACAGGGTAAGAACACTGAAGCTTTCTTT. Encoded protein: CASTHRQGKNTEAFF. Supplemented by reference TRBV19 and TRBJ1-1, the full variable domain reads DGGITQSPKYLFRKEGQNVTLSCEQNLNHDAMYWYRQDPGQGLRLIYYSQIVNDFQKGDIAEGYSVSREKKESFPLTVTSAQKNPTAFYLCASTHRQGKNTEAFFGQGTRLTVV.

This chain connects TRBV7-9 to TRBJ1-2; a weak D match, TRBD1 (5 bases). Trimming shortened V by 2 bases and J by 8 bases, and 12 bases separated the two germline ends. Per germline, CDR1 SEHNR and CDR2 FQNEAQ (reference sequence). The CDR3 sequence is 13 residues long. As DNA, the CDR3 is TGTGCCAGCAGCTTACGCAGGGAGGTCGGCTACACCTTC. It yields the protein CASSLRREVGYTF. Full variable domain (rest looked up from reference TRBV7-9 and TRBJ1-2): DTGVSQNPRHKITKRGQNVTFRCDPISEHNRLYWYRQTLGQGPEFLTYFQNEAQLEKSRLLSDRFSAERPKGSFSTLEIQRTEQGDSAMYLCASSLRREVGYTFGSGTRLTVV.

This clonotype was recorded a few times. The chain has TRBV5-1 and TRBJ2-7; D may be TRBD1 (6 bases). Per germline, CDR1 SGHRS and CDR2 YFSETQ. The CDR3 spans 17 residues. Trimming stripped 3 bases from V and 6 bases from J, with 25 bases between. The CDR3 sequence is CASSSQPQGTGHSEQYF. The CDR3 coding sequence is TGCGCCAGCAGCTCCCAACCCCAGGGGACCGGGCACAGCGAGCAGTACTTC. The full variable domain, in which reference TRBV5-1 and TRBJ2-7 provide the parts outside the CDR3, is KAGVTQTPRYLIKTRGQQVTLSCSPISGHRSVSWYQQTPGQGLQFLFEYFSETQRNKGNFPGRFSGRQFSNSRSEMNVSTLELGDSALYLCASSSQPQGTGHSEQYFGPGTRLTVT.

Only a few counts were recorded for this clonotype. V is TRBV7-8 and J is TRBJ1-2; TRBD1 matches at 12 bases. The CDR3 covers 18 residues. J lost 3 bases, V lost 4 bases, and 12 bases had no gene match. CDR1 SGHVS and CDR2 FQNEAQ come from the germline V gene. The CDR3 nucleotides are TGTGCCAGCAGCTCACTCCGGGACAGGGGGCAGAAATACTATGGCTACACCTTC. Translation: CASSSLRDRGQKYYGYTF.

This rearrangement joins TRBV6-5 to TRBJ1-1, with D unresolved. CDR3 size: 13 residues. Germline CDR1 MNHEY, CDR2 SVGAGI. V lost 7 bases to trimming and J lost 6 bases, with 15 bases between them. CDR3 loop: CASTLSGGSEAFF. CDR3 nucleotide sequence: TGTGCCAGCACTTTATCTGGCGGATCTGAAGCTTTCTTT.

This clonotype turned up a few times. The gene calls are TRBV9 and TRBJ1-2; TRBD1 is a possible D gene (5 bases). Germline V gene lookup returns CDR1 SGDLS and CDR2 YYNGEE. V lost 3 bases to trimming and J lost 3 bases, with 9 bases between them. The CDR3 has 13 amino acids. The CDR3 coding sequence is TGTGCCAGCAGCGGAGACAGCTACTATGGCTACACCTTC. Protein sequence: CASSGDSYYGYTF. The entire variable domain, with the rest obtained from reference TRBV9 and TRBJ1-2, is as follows: DSGVTQTPKHLITATGQRVTLRCSPRSGDLSVYWYQQSLDQGLQFLIQYYNGEERAKGNILERFSAQQFPDLHSELNLSSLELGDSALYFCASSGDSYYGYTFGSGTRLTVV.

The V and J genes are TRBV19 and TRBJ2-3; 9 bases agree with TRBD2. The J segment lost 6 bases and the V segment lost 4 bases, leaving 11 bases of the junction unmatched. The length of the CDR3 is 16 residues. The germline V gene encodes CDR1 LNHDA and CDR2 SQIVND (reference sequence). The CDR3 reads CASSTGGGAGGDTQYF. CDR3 bases: TGTGCCAGTAGTACGGGCGGGGGGGCCGGCGGGGATACGCAGTATTTT.

The chain carries TRBV20-1 and TRBJ2-1; 8 bases are a match to TRBD2. Germline assignment: CDR1 DFQATT and CDR2 SNEGSKA (reference sequence). The CDR3 runs to 17 residues. Unmatched junction bases numbered 11, after V lost 4 bases and J lost 0 bases. The CDR3 DNA is TGCAGTGCTATCGGGACTAGACAGGCCAGCTCCTACAATGAGCAGTTCTTC. Protein product: CSAIGTRQASSYNEQFF.